A single sample is the source of the 12 T cell receptor beta chains below, sequenced in a study of control samples from healthy donors and cancer patients. Clones were read by immunoSEQ multiplex PCR, and TCRdb kept only the in-frame ones, dropping some. Of tens of thousands of clones listed, nearly 90% were seen once; the top ten hold about 6.5%. The sample taken for sequencing was PBMCs. These receptors were taken from a man aged 60-69 years with colorectal cancer.

The CDR3 reads CASSLGRGEQPQHF. In DNA form, the CDR3 reads TGTGCCAGCAGCCTTGGAAGGGGAGAACAGCCCCAGCATTTT. V usage is TRBV3-1 (or the pseudogene TRBV3-2) and J usage is TRBJ1-5; the D gene is possibly TRBD1 (5 bases). CDR1 LGHDT and CDR2 YNNKEL come from the germline V gene (reference sequence). Deletions cut 4 bases from V and 7 bases from J, with 14 bases between. CDR3 length equals 14 residues.

The chain is built from TRBV5-6 and TRBJ2-1, with D unresolved. Trimming took off 1 base at V and 8 bases at J, with 7 bases between the two ends. From germline, CDR1 is SGHDT and CDR2 YYEEEE. The CDR3 spans 12 residues. DNA of the CDR3: TGTGCCAGCAGCTTGATACGGGATGAGCAGTTCTTC. Protein sequence: CASSLIRDEQFF.

The rearrangement links TRBV15 to TRBJ1-6, with D possibly TRBD1 on 6 matching bases. The CDR3 totals 16 residues. V shed 2 bases and J shed 7 bases, with 15 bases lying between them. From germline, CDR1 is LNHNV and CDR2 YYDKDF (reference sequence). CDR3 sequence (DNA): TGTGCCACCAGCAGACCAGGGGCCGGATCAAATTCACCCCTCCACTTT. Residues: CATSRPGAGSNSPLHF. Together with reference TRBV15 and TRBJ1-6, the CDR3 gives the full variable domain: DAMVIQNPRYQVTQFGKPVTLSCSQTLNHNVMYWYQQKSSQAPKLLFHYYDKDFNNEADTPDNFQSRRPNTSFCFLDIRSPGLGDTAMYLCATSRPGAGSNSPLHFGNGTRLTVT.

The chain has TRBV7-8 and TRBJ1-2; weak D call: TRBD1 (5 bases). CDR3 length: 15 amino acids. V lost 0 bases, J lost 0 bases, and 8 bases lay in between. Germline lookup yields CDR1 SGHVS and CDR2 FQNEAQ. The CDR3 reads CASSLAGGANYGYTF. For the CDR3, the DNA is TGTGCCAGCAGCTTAGCTGGGGGAGCTAACTATGGCTACACCTTC.

The gene calls are TRBV21-1 and TRBJ2-1; no DNA check was done on the table's D call, TRBD1. TRBV21-1 is marked as a pseudogene. The CDR3 sequence is 12 residues long. The chain's CDR3 is CASSNPQGEQFF. DNA for the CDR3: TGTGCCAGCAGCAACCCGCAGGGTGAGCAGTTCTTC.

This clone came up a few times. The chain links TRBV7-2 to TRBJ2-3, with 15 bases identical to TRBD2. From germline, CDR1 is SGHTA and CDR2 FQGNSA. Germline trimming cut 4 bases from V and 0 bases from J; bases unmatched to any gene: 2. The CDR3 extends over 17 amino acids. Here the CDR3 DNA reads TGTGCCAGCAGCTGGGGGACTAGCGGGGGGAGCACAGATACGCAGTATTTT. It yields the protein CASSWGTSGGSTDTQYF.

Comment on this clone: One junction end does not reproduce the germline sequence, and a read error may be involved. This sample also contains other DNA sequences that code for the same CDR3. The chain couples TRBV11-2 to TRBJ1-1, with D unresolved. The germline V gene has CDR1 SGHAT and CDR2 FQNNGV. The CDR3 covers 12 residues. CDR3 DNA sequence: TGCGCCAGCAGCCCTAGGGAGACTGAAGCTTTCTTT. Translated, it gives CASSPRETEAFF.

The chain links TRBV11-2 to TRBJ2-7; 8 bases match TRBD1. The ends lost 1 base at V and 6 bases at J; junction bases unmatched: 14. The CDR3 is 17 residues long. Looked up from germline, CDR1 is SGHAT and CDR2 is FQNNGV. The CDR3: CASSLVRGRTQGVEQYF. The CDR3 DNA is TGTGCCAGCAGCTTAGTCCGGGGCCGAACACAGGGGGTCGAGCAGTACTTC.

In this sample, this clone turned up once. The chain recombines TRBV7-9 with TRBJ2-3, with 11 nucleotides matching TRBD2. Germline V gene lookup returns CDR1 SEHNR and CDR2 FQNEAQ (reference sequence). J was trimmed by 5 bases and V by 3 bases; bases with no gene match: 7. The CDR3 extends over 16 amino acids. In DNA, the CDR3 is TGTGCCAGCAGCTTCGCTAGCGGGGGGCTTAAAGATACGCAGTATTTT. This codes for CASSFASGGLKDTQYF.

This chain uses TRBV15 with TRBJ2-7; 9 bases fit TRBD2. Germline CDR1 reads LNHNV; CDR2 reads YYDKDF (reference sequence). CDR3 length: 15 amino acids. J lost 6 bases, V lost 8 bases, and 14 bases had no gene match. The CDR3 bases are TGTGCCACCCGCGCAAGCGGGGGGCTGCTGGTCGAGCAGTACTTC. Protein product: CATRASGGLLVEQYF.

In this sample, this clone turned up once. V and J are TRBV11-2 and TRBJ2-7; D gene uncertain. The V end lost 3 bases, the J end lost 3 bases, and 3 bases lay between the germline ends. This CDR3 is 11 amino acids long. Germline loops: CDR1 SGHAT, CDR2 FQNNGV. The CDR3 here is CASSFHYEQYF. The CDR3 bases are TGTGCCAGCAGCTTCCACTACGAGCAGTACTTC.

The rearrangement uses TRBV4-2 and TRBJ1-6; D remains unclear. The CDR3 runs 12 residues. V shed 2 bases and J shed 11 bases, with 7 bases lying between them. Germline CDR1 and CDR2: LGHNA and YNFKEQ. The CDR3 is CASSQWGAPLHF. CDR3 DNA: TGTGCCAGCAGCCAATGGGGAGCACCCCTCCACTTT.